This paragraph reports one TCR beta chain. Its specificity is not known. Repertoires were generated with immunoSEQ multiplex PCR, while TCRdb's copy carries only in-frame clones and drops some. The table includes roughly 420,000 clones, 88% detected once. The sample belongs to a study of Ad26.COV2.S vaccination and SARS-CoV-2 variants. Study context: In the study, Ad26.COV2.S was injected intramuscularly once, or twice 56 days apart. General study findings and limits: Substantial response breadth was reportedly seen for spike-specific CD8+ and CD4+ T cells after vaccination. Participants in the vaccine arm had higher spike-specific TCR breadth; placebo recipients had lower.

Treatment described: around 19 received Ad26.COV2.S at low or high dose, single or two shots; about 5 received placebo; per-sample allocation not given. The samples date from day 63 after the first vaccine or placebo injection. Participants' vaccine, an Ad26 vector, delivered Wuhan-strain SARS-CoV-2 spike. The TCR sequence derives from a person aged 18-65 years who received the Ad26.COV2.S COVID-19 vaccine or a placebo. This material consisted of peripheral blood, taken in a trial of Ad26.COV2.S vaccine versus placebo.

CDR3 coding DNA: TGTGCCAGCAGCCAACCTGCAAGGACCCAGTACTTC. It specifies CASSQPARTQYF. The rearrangement links TRBV3-1 (or the pseudogene TRBV3-2) to TRBJ2-5; the D is unclear. The germline CDR1 and CDR2 sequences are LGHDT and YNNKEL (reference sequence). The CDR3 sequence is 12 residues long. Trimming took off 2 bases at V and 7 bases at J, with 8 bases between the two ends.